The 25 T cell receptor beta chains reported below all come from one sample, sequenced in a study of PD-1 blockade in classical Hodgkin lymphoma. Relapse after autologous stem cell transplantation occurred in every patient, and brentuximab vedotin exposure varied. The assay was immunoSEQ multiplex PCR, and TCRdb's table has in-frame clones only and misses some. The table lists roughly 50,000 clones, more than 65% of them singletons. Specimen: peripheral blood mononuclear cells (PBMCs), collected at baseline. Receptors originate from a human donor with classical Hodgkin lymphoma.

The chain employs TRBV19 and TRBJ2-7; 7 bases match TRBD1. Germline V gene lookup returns CDR1 LNHDA and CDR2 SQIVND (reference sequence). The V and J ends lost 8 bases and 2 bases, in that order; junction bases with no gene match: 3. This CDR3 region has 12 residues. The CDR3 coding sequence is TGTGCCAGTCGGGACAGCGCCTACGAGCAGTACTTC. Its translation: CASRDSAYEQYF.

The chain links TRBV12-2 to TRBJ1-4. TRBV12-2 constitutes a pseudogene. The CDR3 totals 16 residues. As DNA, the CDR3 is TGTGCAAGTCGCCCTCGCAGGGGCGGAGGGAGTGAAAAACTGTTTTTT. This sequence encodes CASRPRRGGGSEKLFF.

This chain joins TRBV10-3 and TRBJ2-5; 7 bases match TRBD2. Trimming removed 6 bases from V and 2 bases from J; junction bases left unmatched: 6. The CDR3 spans 14 residues. Germline CDR1 reads ENHRY; CDR2 reads SYGVKD. In DNA, the CDR3 is TGTGCCATCAGGAGCGGGGAGGGGCAAGAGACCCAGTACTTC. This codes for CAIRSGEGQETQYF.

The CDR3 DNA follows: TGCGCCAGCAGCCAAGAAACTAGACAGACCCAGTACTTC. Its translation is CASSQETRQTQYF. The chain uses TRBV4-3 and TRBJ2-5; the D gene is possibly TRBD2 (5 bases). Germline assignment: CDR1 LGHNA and CDR2 YSLEER. CDR3 size: 13 residues. With 0 bases removed from V and 6 bases from J, the gap between germline ends came to 8 bases.

V usage is TRBV7-2 and J usage is TRBJ2-4; D remains unclear. The germline V gene encodes CDR1 SGHTA and CDR2 FQGNSA. Trimming took off 2 bases at V and 0 bases at J, with 8 bases between the two ends. The CDR3 has 15 amino acids. CDR3 in DNA: TGTGCCAGCAGCTTAAACAGTGGAGCCAAAAACATTCAGTACTTC. It codes for CASSLNSGAKNIQYF.

The chain employs TRBV4-1 and TRBJ2-5; the D gene could be TRBD1 or TRBD2 (5 bases each). The germline gives CDR1 MGHRA, CDR2 YSYEKL. The CDR3 covers 18 residues. V was cut by 1 base and J by 7 bases, with 25 bases left in between. CDR3 nucleotide sequence: TGCGCCAGCAGCCAAGCAACCAGGGACGCGAACCTTGCGGGGACCCAGTACTTC. Protein: CASSQATRDANLAGTQYF.

V and J are TRBV2 and TRBJ1-5; D remains unclear. CDR1 and CDR2 from the germline V gene are SNHLY and FYNNEI. Deletions cut 6 bases from V and 3 bases from J, with 6 bases between. The CDR3 spans 12 residues. CDR3 protein: CASRNYNQPQHF. The CDR3 region has the DNA TGTGCCAGCAGGAACTACAATCAGCCCCAGCATTTT. The variable domain in full, completed from reference TRBV2 and TRBJ1-5, reads EPEVTQTPSHQVTQMGQEVILRCVPISNHLYFYWYRQILGQKVEFLVSFYNNEISEKSEIFDDQFSVERPDGSNFTLKIRSTKLEDSAMYFCASRNYNQPQHFGDGTRLSIL.

The chain couples TRBV11-1 to TRBJ1-2; D uncertain. There are 13 residues in the CDR3. In germline, CDR1 is SGHAT, CDR2 FQDESV (reference sequence). With 5 bases removed from V and 3 bases from J, the gap between germline ends came to 10 bases. The CDR3 nucleotides are TGTGCCAGCAGCCCGGATAGGGACTATGGCTACACCTTC. Translated: CASSPDRDYGYTF.

This sequence joins TRBV15 and TRBJ1-6, with D tentatively TRBD1 (5 bases). Germline values: CDR1 LNHNV, CDR2 YYDKDF (reference sequence). CDR3 size: 14 residues. V was clipped by 5 bases and J by 16 bases, with 21 bases between them. The DNA of the CDR3 is TGTGCCACCAGCGGCGGACAAGAGGCCGCAAGACTCCACTTT. Protein sequence: CATSGGQEAARLHF. Variable domain in full (rest from reference TRBV15 and TRBJ1-6): DAMVIQNPRYQVTQFGKPVTLSCSQTLNHNVMYWYQQKSSQAPKLLFHYYDKDFNNEADTPDNFQSRRPNTSFCFLDIRSPGLGDTAMYLCATSGGQEAARLHFGNGTRLTVT.

The chain carries TRBV5-4 and TRBJ1-2; D remains unclear. This CDR3 spans 14 amino acids. The germline V gene has CDR1 SGHNT and CDR2 YYREEE (reference sequence). V lost 0 bases and J 4 bases, leaving 10 bases between the germline ends. DNA for the CDR3: TGTGCCAGCAGCTTGGGCCAGTTCCGCTATGGCTACACCTTC. It specifies CASSLGQFRYGYTF.

The V call is TRBV20-1, the J call TRBJ1-4; unclear D gene. CDR3 size: 11 residues. Germline V gene sequence: CDR1 DFQATT, CDR2 SNEGSKA (reference sequence). With 6 bases removed from V and 8 bases from J, the gap between germline ends came to 10 bases. The CDR3, as DNA: TGCAGTGCATTTCTTTGGGAAAAACTGTTTTTT. It codes for CSAFLWEKLFF.

V is TRBV2 and J is TRBJ2-1; 8 bases are shared with TRBD2. CDR3 length equals 15 residues. Germline CDR1 is SNHLY and CDR2 is FYNNEI. J lost 2 bases, V lost 2 bases, and 2 bases had no gene match. Here the CDR3 DNA reads TGTGCCAGCAGTGAAAGCGGGAGTGCCTACAATGAGCAGTTCTTC. It translates to CASSESGSAYNEQFF.

V gene TRBV11-3 combines with J gene TRBJ1-2; 9 bases are shared with TRBD1. Trimming at V came to 4 bases and at J to 6 bases, leaving 9 bases not matched to a gene. CDR3 length equals 15 residues. Germline CDR1 is SGHNT and CDR2 is YENEEA. CDR3 sequence reads: CASSYPGQGFHGYTF. The CDR3 coding sequence is TGTGCCAGCAGCTATCCGGGACAGGGATTCCATGGCTACACCTTC.

The gene calls are TRBV4-3 and TRBJ1-2, with 11 nucleotides matching TRBD1. CDR1 and CDR2 from the germline V gene are LGHNA and YSLEER. The CDR3 sequence is 17 residues long. V shed 0 bases, J shed 8 bases, and the junction held 11 bases outside the gene matches. DNA of the CDR3: TGCGCCAGCAGCCAAGATACCGGGACAGGGGGAATGCGAGGCTACACCTTC. Its protein product is CASSQDTGTGGMRGYTF.

The chain recombines TRBV4-3 with TRBJ1-2; maybe TRBD1 (5 bases). The length of the CDR3 is 12 residues. Germline values: CDR1 LGHNA, CDR2 YSLEER. V was cut by 2 bases and J by 8 bases, with 9 bases left in between. This chain's CDR3 is CASSQSREGYTF. DNA for the CDR3: TGCGCCAGCAGCCAAAGCAGGGAAGGCTACACCTTC.

This clone was counted once. CDR3 protein: CASRDTLRSYEQYF. The CDR3 DNA reads as TGTGCCAGCAGGGACACCTTAAGGTCCTACGAGCAGTACTTC. V gene TRBV7-2 combines with J gene TRBJ2-7; weak D call: TRBD1 (5 bases). V lost 6 bases and J lost 1, with 13 bases in between. The CDR3 runs 14 residues. The V gene's germline CDR1 is SGHTA and CDR2 FQGNSA.

The CDR3 sequence: CASSQDLGTSGTTYEQYF. CDR3 nucleotide sequence: TGTGCCAGCAGCCAAGATTTAGGGACTAGCGGGACCACCTACGAGCAGTACTTC. This chain joins TRBV5-4 and TRBJ2-7, with 13 bases aligning to TRBD2. Germline lookup yields CDR1 SGHNT and CDR2 YYREEE (reference sequence). V was pared by 4 bases and J by 2 bases, with 12 bases of the junction left unmatched. This CDR3 contains 18 residues. The full variable domain, its missing parts supplied by reference TRBV5-4 and TRBJ2-7, is ETGVTQSPTHLIKTRGQQVTLRCSSQSGHNTVSWYQQALGQGPQFIFQYYREEENGRGNFPPRFSGLQFPNYSSELNVNALELDDSALYLCASSQDLGTSGTTYEQYFGPGTRLTVT.

V and J are TRBV7-9 and TRBJ1-2; no reliable D call. CDR1 SEHNR and CDR2 FQNEAQ come from the germline V gene (reference sequence). The CDR3 runs to 15 residues. Trimming pared 4 bases from V and 5 bases from J, leaving 17 bases between. The CDR3 nucleotides are TGTGCCAGCAGCTCACCCCCGAGGTTGTCTTATGGCTACACCTTC. Translated: CASSSPPRLSYGYTF.

The chain carries TRBV27 and TRBJ2-7; D perhaps matches TRBD2 (5 bases). V gave up 5 bases and J gave up 0 bases, with 11 bases separating them. Germline values: CDR1 MNHEY, CDR2 SMNVEV (reference sequence). The CDR3 is 14 residues long. Here the CDR3 DNA reads TGTGCCAGCAGTACCAGCGGCAGCTCCTACGAGCAGTACTTC. Translated: CASSTSGSSYEQYF.

V is TRBV5-4 and J is TRBJ2-7, with TRBD2 as a possible D gene (6 bases). Germline values: CDR1 SGHNT, CDR2 YYREEE (reference sequence). The CDR3 totals 15 residues. The V gene lost 3 bases and the J gene lost 3 bases, with 16 bases spanning the gap. CDR3 nucleotide sequence: TGTGCCAGCAGCTCTGGGGCTAGCGTGGACTACGAGCAGTACTTC. It is translated as CASSSGASVDYEQYF.

The rearrangement links TRBV2 to TRBJ2-7; no reliable D call. The CDR3 has 17 residues. Germline CDR1 is SNHLY and CDR2 is FYNNEI. V was cut by 3 bases and J by 6 bases, with 24 bases left in between. The DNA for the CDR3 is TGTGCCAGCAGTGACGAGTTACGGTTGGTGGGTTATGGCGAGCAGTACTTC. The encoded protein is CASSDELRLVGYGEQYF. Supplemented by reference TRBV2 and TRBJ2-7, the full variable domain reads EPEVTQTPSHQVTQMGQEVILRCVPISNHLYFYWYRQILGQKVEFLVSFYNNEISEKSEIFDDQFSVERPDGSNFTLKIRSTKLEDSAMYFCASSDELRLVGYGEQYFGPGTRLTVT.

The chain couples TRBV29-1 to TRBJ2-4; D remains ambiguous. V lost 5 bases and J 15 bases, leaving 20 bases between the germline ends. The germline gives CDR1 SQVTM, CDR2 ANQGSEA. The CDR3 has 12 amino acids. This CDR3 reads CSVSMPGQYSYF. The CDR3 DNA follows: TGCAGCGTTTCAATGCCGGGCCAGTACTCGTACTTC.

The chain is built from TRBV9 and TRBJ1-4; D gene uncertain. The CDR3 has 14 amino acids. CDR1 SGDLS and CDR2 YYNGEE come from the germline V gene. V lost 4 bases and J 8 bases, leaving 15 bases between the germline ends. CDR3 in DNA: TGTGCCAGCAGCCGAGCTGGCCAAGCGGAAAAACTGTTTTTT. Translating it yields CASSRAGQAEKLFF.

The J gene is TRBJ2-1, the V gene TRBV15, with D maybe TRBD1 (6 bases). V lost 10 bases, J lost 4 bases, and 11 bases lay in between. Per the germline V gene, CDR1 is LNHNV and CDR2 is YYDKDF (reference sequence). The CDR3 has 12 residues. The CDR3 DNA sequence: TGTGCCAGGGTAGACAGGTACAATGAGCAGTTCTTC. Residues: CARVDRYNEQFF.

The J gene is TRBJ2-5, the V gene TRBV7-9, with 8 nucleotides matching TRBD1. Germline V CDR1 and CDR2: SEHNR, FQNEAQ (reference sequence). The CDR3 is made up of 15 amino acids. The J segment lost 4 bases and the V segment lost 7 bases, leaving 11 bases of the junction unmatched. CDR3 protein: CASTPLGQARETQYF. In nucleotides, the CDR3 is TGTGCCAGCACCCCCCTGGGACAGGCGAGAGAGACCCAGTACTTC.